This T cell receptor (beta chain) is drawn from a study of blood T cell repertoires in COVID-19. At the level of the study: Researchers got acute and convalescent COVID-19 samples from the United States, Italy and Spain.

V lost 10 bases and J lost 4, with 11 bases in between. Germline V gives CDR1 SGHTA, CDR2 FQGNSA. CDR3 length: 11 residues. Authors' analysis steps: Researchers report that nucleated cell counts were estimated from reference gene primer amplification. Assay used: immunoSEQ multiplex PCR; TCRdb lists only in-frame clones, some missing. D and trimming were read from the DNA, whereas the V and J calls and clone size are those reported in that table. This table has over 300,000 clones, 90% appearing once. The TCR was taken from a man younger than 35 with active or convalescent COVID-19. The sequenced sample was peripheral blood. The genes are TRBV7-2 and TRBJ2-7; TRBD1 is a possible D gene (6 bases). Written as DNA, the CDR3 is TGTGCCACTCAACAGGGTTACGAGCAGTACTTC. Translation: CATQQGYEQYF.